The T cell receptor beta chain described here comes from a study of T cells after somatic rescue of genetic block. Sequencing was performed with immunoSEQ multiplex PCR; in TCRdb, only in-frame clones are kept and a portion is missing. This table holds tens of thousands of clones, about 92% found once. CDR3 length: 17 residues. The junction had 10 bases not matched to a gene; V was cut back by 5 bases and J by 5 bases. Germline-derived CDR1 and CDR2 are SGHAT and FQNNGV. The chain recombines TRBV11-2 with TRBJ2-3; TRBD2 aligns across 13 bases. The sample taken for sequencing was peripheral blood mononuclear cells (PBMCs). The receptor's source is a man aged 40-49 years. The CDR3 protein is CASSPTSGGPRGDTQYF. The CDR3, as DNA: TGTGCCAGCAGCCCGACTAGCGGGGGGCCCAGGGGAGATACGCAGTATTTT.